This entry concerns a single TCR beta chain. Its antigen is not known. This specimen belongs to a study of T cell responses to AZD1222 COVID-19 vaccine. The CDR3 runs 14 residues. Germline CDR1 SGHRS, CDR2 YFSETQ. The V segment lost 4 bases and the J segment 4 bases; nucleotides outside the gene matches: 4. General study results and limits: Every sample of the repertoires postdated the peak T cell response.

Clones were read by immunoSEQ multiplex PCR, and TCRdb kept only the in-frame ones, dropping some. The sample includes about 180,000 clones, 80% to 95% of them seen just once. The chain recombines TRBV5-1 with TRBJ1-4; 7 bases are a match to TRBD1. This receptor was obtained from an adult who received the AZD1222 COVID-19 vaccine. Sample: peripheral blood, taken 28 days after the second AZD1222 dose. CDR3 in DNA: TGCGCCAGCAGCCCGGGACAGTTTAATGAAAAACTGTTTTTT. Translated, it gives CASSPGQFNEKLFF.